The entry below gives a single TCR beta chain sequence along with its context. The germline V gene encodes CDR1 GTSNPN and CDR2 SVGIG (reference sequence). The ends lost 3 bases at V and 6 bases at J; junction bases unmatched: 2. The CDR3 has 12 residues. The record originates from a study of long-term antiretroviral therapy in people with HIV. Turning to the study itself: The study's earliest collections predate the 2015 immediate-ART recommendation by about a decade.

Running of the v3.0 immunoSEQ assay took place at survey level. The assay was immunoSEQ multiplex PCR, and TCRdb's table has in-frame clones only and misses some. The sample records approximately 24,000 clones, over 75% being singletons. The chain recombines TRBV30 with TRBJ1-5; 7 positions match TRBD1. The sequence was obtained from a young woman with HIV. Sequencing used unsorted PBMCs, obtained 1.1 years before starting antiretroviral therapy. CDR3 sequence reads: CAWSRGSQPQHF. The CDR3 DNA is TGTGCCTGGAGCAGGGGGAGTCAGCCCCAGCATTTT. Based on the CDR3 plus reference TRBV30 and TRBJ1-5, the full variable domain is SQTIHQWPATLVQPVGSPLSLECTVEGTSNPNLYWYRQAAGRGLQLLFYSVGIGQISSEVPQNLSASRPQDRQFILSSKKLLLSDSGFYLCAWSRGSQPQHFGDGTRLSIL.